A single sample gave rise to the 27 T cell receptor beta chains below, sequenced in a study of technical replicates of blood from a few donors. Assay: immunoSEQ multiplex PCR; the TCRdb copy retains only in-frame clones and omits some. The sample lists approximately 75,000 clones; 97% were seen once. The source material was T cells isolated from PBMCs. These receptors were obtained from a human donor in good health.

The V and J genes are TRBV10-3 and TRBJ1-1; D remains unclear. The CDR3 contains 14 residues. V dropped 0 bases and J dropped 1 base, with 6 bases sitting between them. CDR1 and CDR2 (germline): ENHRY, SYGVKD. CDR3 DNA: TGTGCCATCAGTGAGTCCCCAAAGAACACTGAAGCTTTCTTT. It specifies CAISESPKNTEAFF.

V gene TRBV6-1 combines with J gene TRBJ2-7; a possible D gene is TRBD2 (5 bases). The CDR3 is 15 residues long. CDR1 is MNHNS, CDR2 SASEGT, per germline. Trimming stripped 1 base from V and 0 bases from J, with 10 bases between. CDR3 DNA: TGTGCCAGCAGTGAAGTTCGGGGAGACTCCTACGAGCAGTACTTC. Translating it yields CASSEVRGDSYEQYF.

The V gene is TRBV6-5, the J gene TRBJ1-3; tentative D call: TRBD1 (6 bases). V lost 2 bases and J lost 3, with 11 bases in between. In germline, CDR1 is MNHEY, CDR2 SVGAGI. This CDR3 comprises 15 residues. CDR3 amino acids: CASSYTPGHGNTIYF. The DNA for the CDR3 is TGTGCCAGCAGTTACACTCCGGGACATGGAAACACCATATATTTT.

Concerning this clone itself: This sample includes further DNA sequences coding for the same CDR3. CDR3 in amino acids: CASSYGQGGQPQHF. For the CDR3, the DNA is TGTGCCAGCAGTTACGGACAGGGCGGTCAGCCCCAGCATTTT. The chain uses TRBV6-5 and TRBJ1-5; 8 bases are a match to TRBD1. Germline loops: CDR1 MNHEY, CDR2 SVGAGI. The V and J ends lost 2 bases and 6 bases, in that order; junction bases with no gene match: 3. The CDR3 has 14 residues.

This rearrangement joins TRBV18 to TRBJ2-3; D perhaps matches TRBD2 (5 bases). Per the germline V gene, CDR1 is KGHSH and CDR2 is LQKENI. CDR3 length: 17 residues. V gave up 0 bases and J gave up 2 bases, with 15 bases separating them. CDR3 sequence (DNA): TGTGCCAGCTCACCACCGAGAGGGATCCTAAACACAGATACGCAGTATTTT. Translated: CASSPPRGILNTDTQYF. The variable domain in full, completed from reference TRBV18 and TRBJ2-3, reads NAGVMQNPRHLVRRRGQEARLRCSPMKGHSHVYWYRQLPEEGLKFMVYLQKENIIDESGMPKERFSAEFPKEGPSILRIQQVVRGDSAAYFCASSPPRGILNTDTQYFGPGTRLTVL.

The rearrangement uses TRBV4-2 and TRBJ2-1; possibly TRBD2 for D (5 bases). Germline-derived CDR1 and CDR2 are LGHNA and YNFKEQ. Trimming took 4 bases from V and 1 from J, leaving 8 bases between them. The CDR3 has 14 amino acids. CDR3 protein: CASSPRTSYNEQFF. In nucleotides, the CDR3 is TGTGCCAGCAGCCCACGGACTTCCTACAATGAGCAGTTCTTC.

The CDR3 reads CASSFQGGGYTF. The DNA of the CDR3 is TGTGCCAGCAGTTTCCAGGGAGGGGGCTACACCTTC. This chain connects TRBV27 to TRBJ1-2, with a tentative D call TRBD1 (5 bases). The ends were cut back, 3 bases at V and 8 bases at J, with 10 bases in the middle. Germline assignment: CDR1 MNHEY and CDR2 SMNVEV (reference sequence). CDR3 length equals 12 residues.

CDR3 loop: CASKAGTAYEQYF. CDR3 nucleotide sequence: TGTGCCAGCAAGGCCGGGACAGCTTACGAGCAGTACTTC. The chain combines TRBV6-1 with TRBJ2-7; the match to TRBD1 covers 7 bases. Germline assignment: CDR1 MNHNS and CDR2 SASEGT. The junction had 7 bases not matched to a gene; V was cut back by 7 bases and J by 4 bases. This CDR3 has 13 amino acids.

The chain joins TRBV5-6 to TRBJ2-6; 9 bases are a match to TRBD2. Losses at the gene ends were 5 bases for V and 4 bases for J; bases not matched to a gene: 13. Germline V lookup: CDR1 SGHDT, CDR2 YYEEEE. This CDR3 has 18 residues. CDR3 region: CASRPLAGGTGGANVLTF. The CDR3 DNA follows: TGTGCCAGCAGGCCACTGGCGGGAGGGACGGGGGGGGCCAACGTCCTGACTTTC. The full variable domain, completed using reference TRBV5-6 and TRBJ2-6, is DAGVTQSPTHLIKTRGQQVTLRCSPKSGHDTVSWYQQALGQGPQFIFQYYEEEERQRGNFPDRFSGHQFPNYSSELNVNALLLGDSALYLCASRPLAGGTGGANVLTFGAGSRLTVL.

This chain links TRBV19 with TRBJ2-1; 9 bases fit TRBD2. CDR1 LNHDA and CDR2 SQIVND come from the germline V gene (reference sequence). There are 14 residues in the CDR3. V shed 3 bases and J 7 bases; nucleotides not matched to a gene: 4. The CDR3 protein is CASSMLAGSNEQFF. CDR3 sequence (DNA): TGTGCCAGTAGTATGCTAGCGGGGTCGAATGAGCAGTTCTTC.

This sequence joins TRBV9 and TRBJ1-1; no firm D call. V was clipped by 2 bases and J by 6 bases, with 11 bases between them. Germline assignment: CDR1 SGDLS and CDR2 YYNGEE. This CDR3 is 13 amino acids long. The CDR3 bases are TGTGCCAGCAGCGTTCGGGTTCAATCTGAAGCTTTCTTT. It translates to CASSVRVQSEAFF.

The V gene is TRBV5-1, the J gene TRBJ2-3; 9 nucleotides line up with TRBD2. Germline V lookup: CDR1 SGHRS, CDR2 YFSETQ. The trim removed 2 bases at V and 13 bases at J, leaving 17 bases unmatched. This CDR3 region has 16 residues. CDR3 sequence reads: CASSFREGGTSRPEYF. The CDR3 nucleotides are TGCGCCAGCAGCTTCAGAGAGGGCGGGACTAGCCGACCGGAGTATTTT. Looking up the rest from reference TRBV5-1 and TRBJ2-3 gives the full variable domain: KAGVTQTPRYLIKTRGQQVTLSCSPISGHRSVSWYQQTPGQGLQFLFEYFSETQRNKGNFPGRFSGRQFSNSRSEMNVSTLELGDSALYLCASSFREGGTSRPEYFGPGTRLTVL.

V gene TRBV5-6 combines with J gene TRBJ2-1; 7 positions agree with TRBD1. Looked up from germline, CDR1 is SGHDT and CDR2 is YYEEEE. The CDR3 sequence is 15 residues long. V lost 3 bases, J lost 6 bases, and 9 bases stayed unmatched. The CDR3 region is CASSSLDRDLNEQFF. Here the CDR3 DNA reads TGTGCCAGCAGCTCCCTCGACAGGGATCTCAATGAGCAGTTCTTC.

The V gene is TRBV9, the J gene TRBJ2-7, with D perhaps matching TRBD2 (6 bases). Germline CDR1 SGDLS, CDR2 YYNGEE. V lost 0 bases and J 0 bases, leaving 10 bases between the germline ends. This CDR3 comprises 15 residues. CDR3 residues: CASSVAGGISYEQYF. For the CDR3, the DNA is TGTGCCAGCAGCGTAGCAGGCGGGATCTCCTACGAGCAGTACTTC.

The J gene is TRBJ1-4, the V gene TRBV6-6, with 9 bases matching TRBD1. Germline V gene lookup returns CDR1 MNHNY and CDR2 SVGAGI (reference sequence). Trimming removed 7 bases from V and 8 bases from J; junction bases left unmatched: 14. CDR3 length: 16 residues. The CDR3, as DNA: TGTGCCAGCACTATGAACTACAGGGGGCGCGGGGAAAAACTGTTTTTT. Translation: CASTMNYRGRGEKLFF.

V usage is TRBV20-1 and J usage is TRBJ2-1; the D is unclear. The germline V gene encodes CDR1 DFQATT and CDR2 SNEGSKA (reference sequence). The CDR3 is made up of 11 amino acids. Trimming took 1 base from V and 10 from J, leaving 8 bases between them. CDR3 loop: CSARVVREQFF. Written as DNA, the CDR3 is TGCAGTGCTAGAGTTGTTCGGGAGCAGTTCTTC.

The chain has TRBV7-8 and TRBJ2-2; 11 nucleotides line up with TRBD2. V lost 2 bases, J lost 5 bases, and 7 bases stayed unmatched. In germline, CDR1 is SGHVS, CDR2 FQNEAQ. The CDR3 runs to 17 residues. CDR3 DNA: TGTGCCAGCAGCTTAATCTTCCTAGCGGGAGGTACCGGGGAGCTGTTTTTT. Encoded protein: CASSLIFLAGGTGELFF.

This rearrangement joins TRBV27 to TRBJ1-1, with 7 bases that match TRBD1. V lost 5 bases, J lost 4 bases, and 10 bases stayed unmatched. The CDR3 totals 15 residues. Germline V gene sequence: CDR1 MNHEY, CDR2 SMNVEV (reference sequence). The CDR3 loop is CASSPLDRSTTEAFF. CDR3 coding DNA: TGTGCCAGCAGTCCGCTGGACAGGTCGACCACTGAAGCTTTCTTT.

CDR3 amino acids: CATSRDFGLTNTEAFF. As DNA, the CDR3 is TGTGCCACCAGCAGAGATTTTGGACTCACGAACACTGAAGCTTTCTTT. The genes are TRBV15 and TRBJ1-1; D gene uncertain. This CDR3 comprises 16 residues. Trimming took 0 bases from V and 1 from J, leaving 12 bases between them. Germline V CDR1 and CDR2: LNHNV, YYDKDF (reference sequence).

The rearrangement links TRBV4-1 to TRBJ1-1; no clear D. V lost 4 bases to trimming and J lost 4 bases, with 16 bases between them. Germline V lookup: CDR1 MGHRA, CDR2 YSYEKL. This CDR3 comprises 15 residues. CDR3 sequence (DNA): TGCGCCAGCAGCCTTTTTGGACGGGAGGCCACTGAAGCTTTCTTT. As protein: CASSLFGREATEAFF.

The chain uses TRBV4-2 and TRBJ1-2; 10 bases agree with TRBD1. Germline CDR1 is LGHNA and CDR2 is YNFKEQ. V trimming: 0 bases; J trimming: 1 base; junction bases outside the gene matches: 5. This CDR3 contains 17 residues. In nucleotides, the CDR3 is TGTGCCAGCAGCCAAGAGGGGACAGGGGTTGATAACTATGGCTACACCTTC. Translated, it gives CASSQEGTGVDNYGYTF.

The V call is TRBV5-1, the J call TRBJ1-2; 8 bases are shared with TRBD1. Germline V gives CDR1 SGHRS, CDR2 YFSETQ. There are 13 residues in the CDR3. V shed 4 bases and J 6 bases; nucleotides not matched to a gene: 5. The CDR3 coding sequence is TGCGCCAGCAGCGCGGGGACAGGCGATGGCTACACCTTC. Amino acids: CASSAGTGDGYTF.

This chain links TRBV10-1 with TRBJ2-7; D is unresolved. Per the germline V gene, CDR1 is WNHNN and CDR2 is SYGVQD (reference sequence). V lost 0 bases and J lost 5, with 11 bases in between. This CDR3 has 14 residues. CDR3 in DNA: TGCGCCAGCAGTGAGTCGACTGGAGTTGACGAGCAGTACTTC. Residues: CASSESTGVDEQYF.

Of note for this clone: The junction departs from the called germline gene at one end, perhaps through a read error. The chain employs TRBV11-3 and TRBJ1-1; D might be TRBD1 (5 bases). CDR3 length: 13 amino acids. Germline V lookup: CDR1 SGHNT, CDR2 YENEEA. The DNA of the CDR3 is TGTGCCAGCAGCATAGACAGGAACACTGAAGCTTTCTTT. Its protein product is CASSIDRNTEAFF.

This clone appeared once. The chain recombines TRBV9 with TRBJ2-5, with 8 bases matching TRBD1. V shed 0 bases, J shed 5 bases, and the junction held 12 bases outside the gene matches. The germline CDR1 and CDR2 sequences are SGDLS and YYNGEE. This CDR3 contains 17 residues. The CDR3: CASSVGGGNRGWETQYF. The DNA of the CDR3 is TGTGCCAGCAGCGTAGGTGGAGGGAACAGGGGGTGGGAGACCCAGTACTTC.

In this sample, this clone turned up once. This chain uses TRBV5-4 with TRBJ2-7; 7 bases align to TRBD2. Germline V gene lookup returns CDR1 SGHNT and CDR2 YYREEE (reference sequence). The CDR3 totals 14 residues. V dropped 0 bases and J dropped 1; count of bases not matched to a gene: 1. In DNA form, the CDR3 reads TGTGCCAGCAGCTTGGGCGGGGGTTCCTACGAGCAGTACTTC. Its protein is CASSLGGGSYEQYF.

This chain links TRBV19 with TRBJ2-1, with TRBD2 matching over 8 bases. The CDR3 length is 14 residues. CDR1 and CDR2 from the germline V gene are LNHDA and SQIVND (reference sequence). Trimming at V came to 6 bases and at J to 3 bases, leaving 4 bases not matched to a gene. CDR3 sequence (DNA): TGTGCCAGTAGGGAGCGGGGGATCTACAATGAGCAGTTCTTC. Translation gives CASRERGIYNEQFF.